This entry concerns a single T cell receptor beta chain. The data were taken from a study of OX40 agonist ivuxolimab in advanced cancers. Whole-study context: The dose-escalation cohort had hepatocellular carcinoma, melanoma, renal cell or head and neck cancer. Prior anti-PD-1, anti-PD-L1 or anti-CTLA-4 therapy did not bar entry, and more than 35% had some.

Sequencing was performed with immunoSEQ multiplex PCR; in TCRdb, only in-frame clones are kept and a portion is missing. The sample lists fewer than 60,000 clones; approximately 93% were seen once. The specimen comprised CD4+ or CD8+ T cells sorted from blood, sampled in a trial of the OX40 agonist ivuxolimab. This sequence originates from an adult with an advanced solid tumor such as melanoma, head and neck, liver or kidney cancer.

The CDR3 region is CASSLIRGAHEQYF. CDR3 coding DNA: TGTGCCAGCAGTTTAATAAGGGGCGCCCACGAGCAGTACTTC. The V gene is TRBV27, the J gene TRBJ2-7; D is possibly TRBD1 (5 bases). Trimming took off 2 bases at V and 5 bases at J, with 13 bases between the two ends. The CDR3 has 14 amino acids. Germline lookup yields CDR1 MNHEY and CDR2 SMNVEV (reference sequence).